A single sample gave rise to the 31 T cell receptor beta chains below, sequenced in a study of CD8 T cells in Susac syndrome. Reverse transcription of roughly 0.45 to 1 ug RNA was carried out with random hexamers. TCRdb reprocessed the immunoSEQ multiplex PCR reads via MiXCR and lists one record per CDR3 protein. The sample lists around 300,000 distinct CDR3 sequences; roughly nine tenths were seen once. What was sequenced was CD4+ T cells from PBMCs. Source of these receptors: a human donor with multiple sclerosis.

The chain recombines TRBV2 with TRBJ2-7; 9 nucleotides line up with TRBD2. Trimming cost V 4 bases and J 5 bases; bases outside gene matches: 6. This CDR3 is built from 14 residues. Germline CDR1 is SNHLY and CDR2 is FYNNEI. The chain's CDR3 is CASSVQREVHEQYF. Here the CDR3 DNA reads TGTGCCAGCAGTGTCCAGCGGGAGGTCCACGAGCAGTACTTC.

This chain joins TRBV7-2 and TRBJ2-3, with no clear D. The CDR3 totals 14 residues. The ends were cut back, 1 base at V and 6 bases at J, with 11 bases in the middle. CDR1 is SGHTA and CDR2 is FQGNSA in the germline V gene. The CDR3 loop is CASSLGSDPDTQYF. CDR3 nucleotides: TGTGCCAGCAGCTTAGGGTCGGACCCTGATACGCAGTATTTT.

The gene calls are TRBV24-1 and TRBJ2-1, with D uncertain. Trimming left V 3 bases short and J 8 bases short, with 22 bases between. The length of the CDR3 is 17 residues. Germline V CDR1 and CDR2: KGHDR, SFDVKD. The CDR3 DNA sequence: TGTGCCACCAGTGATCCCCTGGCCCCCGGCTCGGTCGATGAGCAGTTCTTC. This translates into CATSDPLAPGSVDEQFF.

The rearrangement joins TRBV29-1 to TRBJ2-7; a weak D match, TRBD1 (6 bases). From germline, CDR1 is SQVTM and CDR2 ANQGSEA. The CDR3 length is 13 residues. V lost 3 bases and J 8 bases, leaving 17 bases between the germline ends. The CDR3 protein is CSVDIGQHVQQYF. Here the CDR3 DNA reads TGCAGCGTTGATATCGGACAGCATGTACAGCAGTACTTC.

V usage is TRBV5-1 and J usage is TRBJ2-5; D uncertain. CDR1 and CDR2 (germline): SGHRS, YFSETQ. Trimming cost V 1 base and J 2 bases, with 15 bases left between them. The CDR3 runs 16 residues. The CDR3 loop reads CASSLRREYRQETQYF. CDR3 nucleotide sequence: TGCGCCAGCAGCTTGAGACGCGAGTACCGACAAGAGACCCAGTACTTC.

The chain combines TRBV20-1 with TRBJ2-3, with D tentatively TRBD2 (6 bases). From germline, CDR1 is DFQATT and CDR2 SNEGSKA (reference sequence). Between the trimmed V and J ends, which lost 1 base and 15 bases, there was a span of 14 bases. The CDR3 is made up of 11 amino acids. The CDR3 coding sequence is TGCAGTGCTAGAGCGGGAGTGAGTCAATATTTT. It yields the protein CSARAGVSQYF.

This clonotype was observed once. The rearrangement uses TRBV2 and TRBJ2-7; D is perhaps TRBD1 or TRBD2 (6 bases each). The germline CDR1 and CDR2 sequences are SNHLY and FYNNEI. There are 16 residues in the CDR3. V lost 7 bases and J lost 3, with 22 bases in between. CDR3 sequence: CASKGGKQISYYEQYF. The CDR3, as DNA: TGTGCCAGCAAGGGGGGAAAACAGATTTCGTACTACGAGCAGTACTTC. Full variable domain (missing parts from reference TRBV2 and TRBJ2-7): EPEVTQTPSHQVTQMGQEVILRCVPISNHLYFYWYRQILGQKVEFLVSFYNNEISEKSEIFDDQFSVERPDGSNFTLKIRSTKLEDSAMYFCASKGGKQISYYEQYFGPGTRLTVT.

The gene calls are TRBV11-2 and TRBJ2-1; 14 positions agree with TRBD2. Germline V lookup: CDR1 SGHAT, CDR2 FQNNGV. The CDR3 is 14 residues long. The V gene end was trimmed by 5 bases and the J gene end by 12 bases; junction bases not matched to a gene: 6. This chain's CDR3 is CASSPGLAGEAQFF. As DNA, the CDR3 is TGTGCCAGCAGCCCGGGACTAGCGGGAGAGGCGCAGTTCTTC.

V usage is TRBV20-1 and J usage is TRBJ2-1; TRBD2 is a possible D gene (6 bases). This CDR3 region has 16 residues. Trimming left V 3 bases short and J 8 bases short, with 23 bases between. In germline, CDR1 is DFQATT, CDR2 SNEGSKA (reference sequence). The CDR3 is CSARSGRDGSGYEQFF. Written as DNA, the CDR3 is TGCAGTGCTAGGAGCGGGCGGGACGGGAGTGGGTATGAGCAGTTCTTC.

The chain combines TRBV6-2 or TRBV6-3 with TRBJ2-1; the D gene is possibly TRBD2 (6 bases). Germline values: CDR1 MNHEY, CDR2 SVGEGT. The CDR3 runs 16 residues. The V end lost 2 bases, the J end lost 5 bases, and 16 bases lay between the germline ends. CDR3 protein: CASSYPARLGDNEQFF. CDR3 bases: TGTGCCAGCAGTTACCCGGCCCGACTAGGGGACAATGAGCAGTTCTTC.

In regard to this clonotype: An end of the junction differs from the germline gene, which may be a read error. This rearrangement joins TRBV18 to TRBJ1-1; tentative D call: TRBD1 (6 bases). The CDR3 is made up of 14 amino acids. Germline V gives CDR1 KGHSH, CDR2 LQKENI. CDR3 sequence reads: CASSPQGESTEAFF. Written as DNA, the CDR3 is TGTGCCAGCTCTCCACAGGGAGAGAGCACTGAAGCTTTCTTT.

This chain joins TRBV7-2 and TRBJ1-1; D gene unclear. The length of the CDR3 is 12 residues. Germline loops: CDR1 SGHTA, CDR2 FQGNSA. With 5 bases removed from V and 6 bases from J, the gap between germline ends came to 10 bases. CDR3 sequence: CASSDPLAEAFF. CDR3 coding DNA: TGTGCCAGCAGCGACCCTCTGGCTGAAGCTTTCTTT.

This clonotype came up once. The chain is built from TRBV29-1 and TRBJ2-2; weak D call: TRBD1 (5 bases). This CDR3 region has 15 residues. Trimming took off 7 bases at V and 0 bases at J, with 15 bases between the two ends. Germline assignment: CDR1 SQVTM and CDR2 ANQGSEA. This CDR3 reads CSARIGAANTGELFF. CDR3 in DNA: TGCAGCGCCAGAATAGGGGCCGCGAACACCGGGGAGCTGTTTTTT.

The chain employs TRBV3-1 and TRBJ1-3; D is uncertain. The germline CDR1 and CDR2 sequences are LGHDT and YNNKEL (reference sequence). This CDR3 is 16 amino acids long. The V gene lost 4 bases and the J gene lost 0 bases, with 13 bases spanning the gap. CDR3 residues: CASSRVSGSSGNTIYF. Here the CDR3 DNA reads TGTGCCAGCAGCCGTGTGTCCGGGAGCTCTGGAAACACCATATATTTT.

This chain links TRBV20-1 with TRBJ2-1, with 9 nucleotides matching TRBD2. The CDR3 is made up of 16 amino acids. V shed 1 base, J shed 4 bases, and the junction held 8 bases outside the gene matches. The germline V gene encodes CDR1 DFQATT and CDR2 SNEGSKA (reference sequence). The CDR3 here is CSARVASGAEYNEQFF. The CDR3 DNA sequence: TGCAGTGCTAGAGTGGCTAGCGGGGCGGAGTACAATGAGCAGTTCTTC.

The chain uses TRBV6-2 or TRBV6-3 and TRBJ1-1; D remains unclear. The V end lost 6 bases, the J end lost 2 bases, and 7 bases lay between the germline ends. CDR1 and CDR2 from the germline V gene are MNHEY and SVGEGT. The CDR3 totals 12 residues. In DNA, the CDR3 is TGTGCCAGCAGCCGTTTCAACACTGAAGCTTTCTTT. It is translated as CASSRFNTEAFF.

The chain has TRBV7-9 and TRBJ2-2, with D uncertain. There are 16 residues in the CDR3. Trimming took 6 bases from V and 0 from J, leaving 14 bases between them. Germline V gene lookup returns CDR1 SEHNR and CDR2 FQNEAQ (reference sequence). CDR3: CASRPTDFSNTGELFF. Here the CDR3 DNA reads TGTGCCAGCAGGCCCACAGATTTTTCGAACACCGGGGAGCTGTTTTTT.

The chain carries TRBV10-3 and TRBJ1-5; D is ambiguous. The CDR3 runs to 15 residues. V was trimmed by 0 bases and J by 2 bases, leaving 8 bases between them. The germline CDR1 and CDR2 sequences are ENHRY and SYGVKD. In DNA, the CDR3 is TGTGCCATCAGTGAGTCGATTTTTCGCAATCAGCCCCAGCATTTT. It codes for CAISESIFRNQPQHF.

This clonotype was found once. The chain couples TRBV7-2 to TRBJ2-2; D is ambiguous. The germline V and J ends were trimmed by 5 bases and 3 bases, with 19 bases remaining between them. The germline gives CDR1 SGHTA, CDR2 FQGNSA. The CDR3 totals 17 residues. In nucleotides, the CDR3 is TGTGCCAGCAGCCCCCGGACCGTTCTTGTGGACACCGGGGAGCTGTTTTTT. Translated: CASSPRTVLVDTGELFF.

The CDR3 DNA reads TGTGCCAGCAGCTTTACCGGGCCCCCGGAGGAGACCCAGTACTTC. This gives the protein CASSFTGPPEETQYF. The chain joins TRBV7-6 to TRBJ2-5; D remains unclear. The CDR3 is 15 amino acids. Germline CDR1 and CDR2: SGHVS and FNYEAQ. The V end lost 3 bases, the J end lost 5 bases, and 16 bases lay between the germline ends. Combining the CDR3 with reference TRBV7-6 and TRBJ2-5 gives the whole variable domain GAGVSQSPRYKVTKRGQDVALRCDPISGHVSLYWYRQALGQGPEFLTYFNYEAQQDKSGLPNDRFSAERPEGSISTLTIQRTEQRDSAMYRCASSFTGPPEETQYFGPGTRLLVL.

The chain employs TRBV27 and TRBJ1-3; D not certain. Germline V gives CDR1 MNHEY, CDR2 SMNVEV (reference sequence). The CDR3 runs to 13 residues. Trimming shortened V by 2 bases and J by 4 bases, and 6 bases separated the two germline ends. The CDR3 DNA follows: TGTGCCAGCAGTTTAAGGCAGGGAAACACCATATATTTT. Translated: CASSLRQGNTIYF.

The chain uses TRBV5-1 and TRBJ2-7, with 9 bases that match TRBD1. V was clipped by 1 base and J by 2 bases; unmatched bases: 4. The CDR3 is 15 residues long. Germline V gene lookup returns CDR1 SGHRS and CDR2 YFSETQ. The CDR3 bases are TGCGCCAGCAGCTTGACGGGACAGGGAGCCTACGAGCAGTACTTC. This codes for CASSLTGQGAYEQYF.

The chain combines TRBV29-1 with TRBJ2-5, with D unclear. Germline V gene lookup returns CDR1 SQVTM and CDR2 ANQGSEA. There are 11 residues in the CDR3. The ends were cut back, 0 bases at V and 5 bases at J, with 4 bases in the middle. The CDR3 nucleotides are TGCAGCGTTGAAGAAGGCGAGACCCAGTACTTC. Its translation is CSVEEGETQYF.

This clonotype came up a few times. J is TRBJ1-1 and V is TRBV25-1, with a tentative D call TRBD1 (5 bases). There are 13 residues in the CDR3. Germline V gene lookup returns CDR1 MGHDK and CDR2 SYGVNS. V was clipped by 4 bases and J by 2 bases, with 8 bases between them. The CDR3 nucleotides are TGTGCCAGCAGTGGGACACCCAACACTGAAGCTTTCTTT. Amino acid sequence: CASSGTPNTEAFF.

The genes are TRBV12-3 or TRBV12-4 and TRBJ2-6; 14 nucleotides align to TRBD2. The CDR3 runs to 18 residues. V was pared by 3 bases and J by 1 base, with 2 bases of the junction left unmatched. The DNA of the CDR3 is TGTGCCAGCAGTTTGGGACTAGCGGGAGAATCTGGGGCCAACGTCCTGACTTTC. Translation: CASSLGLAGESGANVLTF.

V usage is TRBV25-1 and J usage is TRBJ1-1; D not certain. This CDR3 spans 16 amino acids. Germline loops: CDR1 MGHDK, CDR2 SYGVNS. V gave up 1 base and J gave up 6 bases, with 18 bases separating them. CDR3 region: CASSESLGGGEAEAFF. The CDR3 coding sequence is TGTGCCAGCAGTGAATCGTTGGGCGGAGGTGAGGCTGAAGCTTTCTTT.

The chain uses TRBV18 and TRBJ2-5; 8 bases map to TRBD1. The germline CDR1 and CDR2 sequences are KGHSH and LQKENI. This CDR3 is built from 13 residues. V dropped 8 bases and J dropped 5; count of bases not matched to a gene: 7. CDR3: CASHRTGTETQYF. The CDR3 nucleotides read TGTGCCAGCCACAGGACAGGGACCGAGACCCAGTACTTC.

V usage is TRBV24-1 and J usage is TRBJ2-1; D uncertain. Germline values: CDR1 KGHDR, CDR2 SFDVKD. The CDR3 totals 16 residues. Trimming took off 3 bases at V and 6 bases at J, with 17 bases between the two ends. CDR3 residues: CATSDPTKPGVNEQFF. The CDR3 DNA reads as TGTGCCACCAGTGATCCGACAAAACCGGGCGTCAATGAGCAGTTCTTC.

The rearrangement joins TRBV20-1 to TRBJ2-7, with 11 bases identical to TRBD2. The V gene end was trimmed by 1 base and the J gene end by 6 bases; junction bases not matched to a gene: 5. Per germline, CDR1 DFQATT and CDR2 SNEGSKA (reference sequence). This CDR3 spans 14 amino acids. The CDR3 DNA reads TGCAGTGCTAGAGTTAGCGGGGGGGGCGGCGAGCAGTACTTC. Protein: CSARVSGGGGEQYF.

CDR3 sequence: CASRKGPSGSSETQYF. The CDR3 DNA reads TGTGCCAGCAGAAAAGGTCCTAGCGGGAGTTCAGAGACCCAGTACTTC. V and J are TRBV6-1 and TRBJ2-5; 10 positions match TRBD2. The junction had 11 bases not matched to a gene; V was cut back by 6 bases and J by 4 bases. CDR3 size: 16 residues. The germline CDR1 and CDR2 sequences are MNHNS and SASEGT.

The count of this clonotype is one. V usage is TRBV4-3 and J usage is TRBJ1-1; perhaps TRBD1 as D (5 bases). CDR3 length equals 16 residues. Trimming left V 1 base short and J 3 bases short, with 15 bases between. Germline lookup yields CDR1 LGHNA and CDR2 YSLEER. CDR3 in DNA: TGCGCCAGCAGCCAAGCTAGGGCCTGGGGGGACACTGAAGCTTTCTTT. Translation: CASSQARAWGDTEAFF.